This TCR beta chain comes out of a study of OX40 agonist ivuxolimab in advanced cancers. About the study as a whole: The costimulatory receptor OX40 (CD134) was targeted by ivuxolimab, a fully human IgG2 agonistic monoclonal antibody. Intravenous ivuxolimab was administered to patients every 2 weeks at six dose levels: 0.01, 0.1, 0.3, 1.5, 3 and 10 mg/kg. Of the roughly 50 dose-escalation patients, hepatocellular carcinoma was present in about 19, melanoma in approximately 15, renal cell carcinoma in 9 and head and neck cancer in 9. The dose-escalation cohort was almost 85% male with a mean age of about 54 years, ranging from 23 to 79. Patients were allowed to have had prior anti-PD-1, anti-PD-L1 or anti-CTLA-4 therapy, and around two fifths of the dose-escalation patients had been treated with checkpoint inhibitors. Partial responses occurred in three dose-escalation patients: two with cutaneous melanoma and one with hepatocellular carcinoma. The point of sequencing TCRbeta in the periphery was to test whether ivuxolimab changed TCR sequence diversity and drove clonal T-cell expansion. The paper describes the monotherapy dose-escalation part (N of about 50 patients) of the phase I trial of ivuxolimab. Study-level results and caveats: Antigen specificity was not determined for the clonally expanded peripheral T cells. After ivuxolimab, expanded clones were on average more numerous among CD8+ T cells than among CD4+ T cells. At doses of 0.1 to 3.0 mg/kg, clonal expansion of both CD4+ and CD8+ T cells in blood was seen between baseline and week 6. Low levels of normalized T-cell clonal expansion were also seen in some patients who did not respond. In the 0.1-3.0 mg/kg groups, partial responders had among the lowest normalized peripheral clonal expansion, particularly in CD8+ T cells.

For sequencing of the TCRbeta CDR3 region, genomic DNA was extracted from the sorted cells. The immunoSEQ Assay was used to sequence the TCRbeta CDR3 regions. In its TCRdb copy, this immuneACCESS table keeps in-frame sequences only and misses some clones. Where compared with another copy, unresolved V genes explain less than half of these, and the others have no known cause. The sample profile shows some 59,000 clones; 90% of them were found once. The ten most abundant clones make up roughly 4.5% of the sample. About this clone itself: It lacks a known antigen. It has no much larger one-base neighbor in the sample; base qualities were not kept.

The trial excluded patients who had a history of autoimmune disease or who were on systemic immunosuppression. Peripheral blood for TCR sequencing was drawn from every dose cohort at baseline, at cycle 4 day 1 and at cycle 7 day 1. The samples were taken from a phase I, first-in-human, multicenter, open-label dose-escalation trial of ivuxolimab. Adults with locally advanced or metastatic head and neck squamous cell, hepatocellular, melanoma or renal cell carcinoma were enrolled in the trial. Before TCR sequencing, CD4+ T cells and CD8+ T cells were sorted from peripheral blood as separate populations. Ends trimmed: V by 6 bases, J by 6 bases; bases unmatched to a gene: 6. The germline V gene specifies MNHEY as CDR1 and SVGAGI as CDR2. The CDR3 holds 14 amino acids from the cysteine to the phenylalanine. CDR3 DNA is the only sequence kept; it has 42 bases, read in frame from the first base.

This sample comprised CD4+ or CD8+ T cells sorted from blood, obtained in a trial of the OX40 agonist ivuxolimab. This receptor was identified in an adult with an advanced solid tumor such as melanoma, head and neck, liver or kidney cancer. Recombination linked TRBV6-5 to TRBJ2-2; 8 nucleotides in the junction match TRBD1. The CDR3 in this case is CASRSGTGAGELFF. The DNA reads as follows: TGTGCCAGCAGGAGTGGGACAGGAGCCGGGGAGCTGTTTTTT.